The 32 T cell receptor beta chains presented below share a single source sample, sequenced in a study of human T cells and chemical hapten exposure. TCRdb re-analysed the RACE reads in MiXCR, keeping a single row per CDR3 protein. The sample lists roughly 380,000 distinct CDR3 sequences; 5.1% were seen once. Stated time point: pre-sensitization, week 0. Treatment noted: therapeutic diphenylcyclopropenone sensitization with weekly scalp DPC. Sequencing was performed on whole blood, taken in connection with sensitization to the hapten diphenylcyclopropenone (DPC). The receptors derive from a woman aged 45-60 years with alopecia areata. Some clones in this sample may be carry-over from other donors' samples.

This clonotype was counted many times. CDR3 nucleotide sequence: TGTGCCAGCAGTGAAATGACTAGCGGGAGGGGCGAGACCCAGTACTTC. Translated: CASSEMTSGRGETQYF. The chain has TRBV2 and TRBJ2-5; TRBD2 agrees at 14 bases. CDR1 is SNHLY, CDR2 FYNNEI, per germline. Losses at the gene ends were 2 bases for V and 5 bases for J; bases not matched to a gene: 4. The CDR3 has 16 residues.

V usage is TRBV6-5 and J usage is TRBJ1-1; a possible D gene is TRBD1 (5 bases). Germline V CDR1 and CDR2: MNHEY, SVGAGI. The CDR3 has 15 amino acids. With 6 bases removed from V and 0 bases from J, the gap between germline ends came to 14 bases. The CDR3 region has the DNA TGTGCCAGCAGCCCAGGACATCTTCTGAACACTGAAGCTTTCTTT. This encodes CASSPGHLLNTEAFF.

A few counts support this clonotype. J is TRBJ1-6 and V is TRBV5-4, with 7 nucleotides matching TRBD1. V lost 4 bases to trimming and J lost 5 bases; unmatched junction nucleotides: 6. CDR3 length: 15 residues. Germline assignment: CDR1 SGHNT and CDR2 YYREEE (reference sequence). CDR3 coding DNA: TGTGCCAGCAGCAAAGGGACAGCTAATAATTCACCCCTCCACTTT. Translating it yields CASSKGTANNSPLHF. The full variable domain, in which reference TRBV5-4 and TRBJ1-6 provide the parts outside the CDR3, is ETGVTQSPTHLIKTRGQQVTLRCSSQSGHNTVSWYQQALGQGPQFIFQYYREEENGRGNFPPRFSGLQFPNYSSELNVNALELDDSALYLCASSKGTANNSPLHFGNGTRLTVT.

The sample holds many counts of this clonotype. The gene calls are TRBV27 and TRBJ2-7; D perhaps matches TRBD1 (6 bases). The V gene's germline CDR1 is MNHEY and CDR2 SMNVEV (reference sequence). This CDR3 has 12 residues. The germline V and J ends were trimmed by 0 bases and 6 bases, with 6 bases remaining between them. Written as DNA, the CDR3 is TGTGCCAGCAGTTTATCCAGGGGCGAGCAGTACTTC. It codes for CASSLSRGEQYF.

The chain combines TRBV9 with TRBJ2-7, with a weak D call TRBD1 (6 bases). Germline values: CDR1 SGDLS, CDR2 YYNGEE. Trimming took off 0 bases at V and 5 bases at J, with 15 bases between the two ends. There are 15 residues in the CDR3. This CDR3 reads CASSVGAGEGDEQYF. Written as DNA, the CDR3 is TGTGCCAGCAGCGTAGGGGCAGGGGAAGGGGACGAGCAGTACTTC.

The rearrangement links TRBV7-9 to TRBJ1-5, with 7 bases that match TRBD1. CDR3 length equals 13 residues. Trimming removed 3 bases from V and 6 bases from J; junction bases left unmatched: 2. Looked up from germline, CDR1 is SEHNR and CDR2 is FQNEAQ (reference sequence). CDR3 protein: CASSFTGAQPQHF. CDR3 nucleotides: TGTGCCAGCAGCTTCACAGGGGCTCAGCCCCAGCATTTT.

This clonotype was counted only a few times. The chain has TRBV27 and TRBJ2-7, with TRBD1 matching 7 bases. Germline values: CDR1 MNHEY, CDR2 SMNVEV (reference sequence). With 4 bases clipped from V and 3 bases from J, the junction kept 12 bases outside the gene matches. The CDR3 runs to 16 residues. The CDR3 loop reads CASSSLRDRVNYEQYF. CDR3 nucleotides: TGTGCCAGCAGTTCACTTAGGGACAGAGTCAACTACGAGCAGTACTTC.

A few counts support this clonotype. This rearrangement joins TRBV3-1 to TRBJ1-6; no reliable D call. The CDR3 is 19 amino acids. Trimming pared 0 bases from V and 2 bases from J, leaving 17 bases between. The germline CDR1 and CDR2 sequences are LGHDT and YNNKEL (reference sequence). The DNA for the CDR3 is TGTGCCAGCAGCCAAGATTCGGAACGCCTAAGCGCCTATAATTCACCCCTCCACTTT. Its protein is CASSQDSERLSAYNSPLHF.

This clonotype came up many times. This chain links TRBV5-4 with TRBJ1-1, with D perhaps matching TRBD1 (5 bases). This CDR3 contains 15 residues. The germline V gene encodes CDR1 SGHNT and CDR2 YYREEE (reference sequence). The V gene lost 3 bases and the J gene lost 1 base, with 13 bases spanning the gap. In DNA form, the CDR3 reads TGTGCCAGCAGCTGGGCCGGGGGTCAGAACACTGAAGCTTTCTTT. Its translation: CASSWAGGQNTEAFF.

This clonotype was seen only a few times. This chain connects TRBV6-2 or TRBV6-3 to TRBJ2-2; D may match TRBD1 or TRBD2 (5 bases each). Trimming removed 7 bases from V and 7 bases from J, with 13 bases in between. The CDR3 sequence is 13 residues long. Germline V gene sequence: CDR1 MNHEY, CDR2 SVGEGT. CDR3 sequence: CASTGRQSGELFF. CDR3 in DNA: TGTGCCAGCACAGGGAGACAGAGCGGGGAGCTGTTTTTT.

This clonotype appeared many times. This chain connects TRBV7-2 to TRBJ1-5; D gene uncertain. The CDR3 is made up of 16 amino acids. The germline V gene encodes CDR1 SGHTA and CDR2 FQGNSA. V lost 1 base to trimming and J lost 4 bases, with 14 bases between them. In nucleotides, the CDR3 is TGTGCCAGCAGCTTAGAACCTCCTAGGATAAATCAGCCCCAGCATTTT. Amino acids: CASSLEPPRINQPQHF.

This clonotype was seen a handful of times. The J gene is TRBJ2-1, the V gene TRBV24-1; D is tentatively TRBD1 or TRBD2 (5 bases each). Trimming took off 4 bases at V and 9 bases at J, with 21 bases between the two ends. The length of the CDR3 is 16 residues. CDR1 is KGHDR, CDR2 SFDVKD, per germline. This CDR3 is CATSEAKPGDGAEQFF. The CDR3 region has the DNA TGTGCCACCAGTGAAGCGAAACCCGGGGACGGGGCTGAGCAGTTCTTC.

The chain combines TRBV7-9 with TRBJ2-1, with D unclear. Trimming stripped 5 bases from V and 9 bases from J, with 11 bases between. The V gene's germline CDR1 is SEHNR and CDR2 FQNEAQ (reference sequence). The CDR3 runs 12 residues. This CDR3 reads CASSHAAVEQFF. CDR3 sequence (DNA): TGTGCCAGCAGCCATGCGGCTGTTGAGCAGTTCTTC.

This clonotype was counted only a few times. V usage is TRBV10-1 and J usage is TRBJ2-1; 10 positions match TRBD2. The CDR3 is made up of 17 amino acids. The V and J ends lost 6 bases and 3 bases, in that order; junction bases with no gene match: 11. Looked up from germline, CDR1 is WNHNN and CDR2 is SYGVQD (reference sequence). CDR3 DNA: TGCGCCAGCAGAGCAGGGCCAGCGGGAGGGATCTACAATGAGCAGTTCTTC. This encodes CASRAGPAGGIYNEQFF.

This clonotype has a handful of counts. The rearrangement joins TRBV15 to TRBJ2-5; D ambiguous. The CDR3 runs to 12 residues. CDR1 LNHNV and CDR2 YYDKDF come from the germline V gene (reference sequence). Between the trimmed V and J ends, which lost 0 bases and 4 bases, there was a span of 3 bases. In DNA, the CDR3 is TGTGCCACCAGCAGAGACGTAGAGACCCAGTACTTC. Its protein is CATSRDVETQYF.

This chain uses TRBV9 with TRBJ2-7, with a weak D call TRBD2 (5 bases). Germline CDR1 reads SGDLS; CDR2 reads YYNGEE. The CDR3 is 15 amino acids. The V gene lost 3 bases and the J gene lost 0 bases, with 13 bases spanning the gap. In DNA form, the CDR3 reads TGTGCCAGCAGCGGACGACCGGGGAGCTCCTACGAGCAGTACTTC. Translated: CASSGRPGSSYEQYF.

This clonotype showed up many times. The chain recombines TRBV6-5 with TRBJ2-3; TRBD1 matches at 7 bases. This CDR3 spans 14 amino acids. Per the germline V gene, CDR1 is MNHEY and CDR2 is SVGAGI. V gave up 4 bases and J gave up 4 bases; unmatched junction bases: 5. DNA of the CDR3: TGTGCCAGCAGTTCTGGGCAGGGGGCAGATACGCAGTATTTT. As protein: CASSSGQGADTQYF.

The sample holds many counts of this clonotype. The gene calls are TRBV3-1 and TRBJ2-3; TRBD1 agrees at 7 bases. Trimming at V came to 6 bases and at J to 2 bases, leaving 5 bases not matched to a gene. The germline CDR1 and CDR2 sequences are LGHDT and YNNKEL (reference sequence). CDR3 size: 14 residues. The CDR3: CASSGRGTTDTQYF. For the CDR3, the DNA is TGTGCCAGCAGTGGCAGGGGGACCACAGATACGCAGTATTTT.

The rearrangement links TRBV18 to TRBJ2-1; no clear D. V was trimmed by 1 base and J by 0 bases, leaving 7 bases between them. The germline CDR1 and CDR2 sequences are KGHSH and LQKENI. This CDR3 has 15 amino acids. In nucleotides, the CDR3 is TGTGCCAGCTCACCACAGGTAACCTCCTACAATGAGCAGTTCTTC. Translated, it gives CASSPQVTSYNEQFF.

This clonotype was counted only a few times. The J gene is TRBJ1-2, the V gene TRBV5-1; possible D gene TRBD1, 6 bases. Germline values: CDR1 SGHRS, CDR2 YFSETQ. Trimming left V 1 base short and J 8 bases short, with 15 bases between. The CDR3 has 14 residues. The CDR3 nucleotides are TGCGCCAGCAGCTTGTCTGGGCCGGGGGCCGGCTACACCTTC. This encodes CASSLSGPGAGYTF.

The chain employs TRBV9 and TRBJ2-1; weak D call: TRBD2 (6 bases). Trimming stripped 0 bases from V and 4 bases from J, with 11 bases between. CDR1 SGDLS and CDR2 YYNGEE come from the germline V gene. This CDR3 region has 15 residues. The CDR3 reads CASSVAGGVYNEQFF. DNA of the CDR3: TGTGCCAGCAGCGTAGCTGGCGGGGTGTACAATGAGCAGTTCTTC.

This clonotype was counted between two and nine times. This chain connects TRBV10-3 to TRBJ1-3, with no clear D. This CDR3 contains 14 residues. V lost 7 bases to trimming and J lost 0 bases, with 10 bases between them. Germline CDR1 is ENHRY and CDR2 is SYGVKD. DNA for the CDR3: TGTGCCATCATGGGGAACAGCTCTGGAAACACCATATATTTT. The encoded protein is CAIMGNSSGNTIYF.

This clonotype was seen many times. For the CDR3, the DNA is TGCGCCAGCAGTTTAGGCATGGGTGACAGGGCCTACGAGCAGTACTTC. Its translation is CASSLGMGDRAYEQYF. V gene TRBV4-1 combines with J gene TRBJ2-7; TRBD1 matches at 7 bases. Germline CDR1 MGHRA, CDR2 YSYEKL. J gave up 2 bases and V 6 bases, and 13 bases lay outside the gene matches. The CDR3 runs 16 residues.

This clonotype was seen a handful of times. The chain carries TRBV3-1 and TRBJ2-3; weak D call: TRBD1 (5 bases). V was trimmed by 0 bases and J by 6 bases, leaving 13 bases between them. The CDR3 contains 15 residues. From germline, CDR1 is LGHDT and CDR2 YNNKEL (reference sequence). This chain's CDR3 is CASSQDVSGSDTQYF. For the CDR3, the DNA is TGTGCCAGCAGCCAAGACGTGTCAGGGTCCGATACGCAGTATTTT.

The sample holds a few counts of this clonotype. DNA of the CDR3: TGTGCCATCAGTGAGTACAGCACCGGGGAGCTGTTTTTT. This sequence encodes CAISEYSTGELFF. V and J are TRBV10-3 and TRBJ2-2; D is ambiguous. V gave up 1 base and J gave up 4 bases, with 4 bases separating them. This CDR3 spans 13 amino acids. In germline, CDR1 is ENHRY, CDR2 SYGVKD.

This chain connects TRBV9 to TRBJ2-1; perhaps TRBD2 as D (5 bases). Trimming took off 0 bases at V and 0 bases at J, with 13 bases between the two ends. In germline, CDR1 is SGDLS, CDR2 YYNGEE. The CDR3 runs to 17 residues. CDR3 nucleotides: TGTGCCAGCAGCGTAGGAGGGCCCCCGGCCTCCTACAATGAGCAGTTCTTC. Residues: CASSVGGPPASYNEQFF.

Ten or more counts support this clonotype. The junction does not match germline at one end; this may be a read error. The chain couples TRBV18 to TRBJ2-7, with 9 positions matching TRBD2. CDR1 is KGHSH, CDR2 LQKENI, per germline. This CDR3 comprises 13 residues. The CDR3 DNA is TGTGCCAGCTCACCACTAGCGGGAGATAGTTGGGACTTC. Residues: CASSPLAGDSWDF.

The chain carries TRBV4-3 and TRBJ1-5; 7 bases align to TRBD1. The CDR3 has 14 residues. Germline V gene lookup returns CDR1 LGHNA and CDR2 YSLEER. The trim removed 0 bases at V and 7 bases at J, leaving 3 bases unmatched. The CDR3 protein is CASSQETGRQPQHF. CDR3 nucleotide sequence: TGCGCCAGCAGCCAAGAGACAGGGCGACAGCCCCAGCATTTT.

This clonotype was observed many times. This chain uses TRBV4-3 with TRBJ2-3; perhaps TRBD2 as D (5 bases). Between the trimmed V and J ends, which lost 4 bases and 1 base, there was a span of 12 bases. This CDR3 is 15 amino acids long. Germline V gene sequence: CDR1 LGHNA, CDR2 YSLEER. This CDR3 is CASSPAARGTDTQYF. The CDR3 nucleotides read TGCGCCAGCAGCCCGGCGGCGCGGGGCACAGATACGCAGTATTTT.

This clonotype was counted many times. The chain links TRBV5-4 to TRBJ2-7; TRBD1 matches at 10 bases. CDR1 and CDR2 (germline): SGHNT, YYREEE (reference sequence). The CDR3 runs 16 residues. With V trimmed by 5 bases and J by 2 bases, 10 bases remained unmatched. Here the CDR3 DNA reads TGTGCCAGCAGTTGGGACAGGGGTGCCGGGGCCTACGAGCAGTACTTC. This gives the protein CASSWDRGAGAYEQYF.

This clonotype was found a few times. The V call is TRBV7-2, the J call TRBJ2-3; 15 bases fit TRBD2. Germline values: CDR1 SGHTA, CDR2 FQGNSA. CDR3 length: 20 amino acids. V shed 5 bases and J 0 bases; nucleotides not matched to a gene: 12. CDR3 DNA sequence: TGTGCCAGCAGCCCAGGACTAGCGGGAGGGCTTGGACCTAGCACAGATACGCAGTATTTT. Translated, it gives CASSPGLAGGLGPSTDTQYF.

In its sample, this clonotype was seen a few times. This sequence joins TRBV3-1 and TRBJ2-5; 7 bases fit TRBD1. Trimming removed 3 bases from V and 1 base from J; junction bases left unmatched: 5. This CDR3 is built from 15 residues. Germline V gene data show CDR1 as LGHDT and CDR2 as YNNKEL (reference sequence). CDR3 sequence: CASSQPGTAQETQYF. In DNA, the CDR3 is TGTGCCAGCAGCCAGCCCGGGACAGCCCAAGAGACCCAGTACTTC.